This T cell receptor (beta chain) came from a study of OX40 agonist ivuxolimab in advanced cancers. Findings and caveats of the study: Normalized T-cell clonal expansion was also low in some nonresponders. It was not determined which antigens were specifically recognized by the peripheral T cells that had undergone clonal expansion.

Comment on this clone: What it binds is unknown.

Patients with autoimmune history or systemic immunosuppression were excluded. The V segment lost 0 bases and the J segment 1 base; nucleotides outside the gene matches: 3. The CDR3 has 17 amino acids. The germline CDR1 and CDR2 sequences are MDHEN and SYDVKM. Assay used: immunoSEQ multiplex PCR; TCRdb lists only in-frame clones, some missing. The sample consists of more than 75,000 clones, around 87% of them appearing once. Sequencing was performed on CD4+ or CD8+ T cells sorted from blood, taken in a trial of the OX40 agonist ivuxolimab. The V gene is TRBV28, the J gene TRBJ2-4; 10 bases are shared with TRBD1. The receptor comes from an adult with an advanced solid tumor such as melanoma, head and neck, liver or kidney cancer. For the CDR3, the DNA is TGTGCCAGCAGTTTATGGGGACAGGGGCTGGCCAAAAACATTCAGTACTTC. Translating gives CASSLWGQGLAKNIQYF.